The next 20 T cell receptor beta chains were all read from a single sample in a study of T cell repertoires in cytomegalovirus infection. Their specific antigens are unknown. TCRdb re-derived calls from the reads in MiXCR, one entry per CDR3 protein. The sample has roughly 310,000 distinct CDR3 sequences, almost 30% seen once. Sequences were derived from cultured PBMCs, sampled from culture after CMV antigen stimulation. These receptors originate from a human donor in good health (CMV status not recorded). Some clones in this sample may be carry-over from other donors' samples.

CDR3 nucleotide sequence: TGTGCCAGCAGTCCGGGACTAGCGATAGAGACCCAGTACTTC. Translating gives CASSPGLAIETQYF. This sequence joins TRBV12-3 or TRBV12-4 and TRBJ2-5, with 10 bases matching TRBD2. The CDR3 spans 14 residues. V lost 5 bases, J lost 4 bases, and 4 bases stayed unmatched.

This clonotype was seen repeatedly, ten times or more. The genes are TRBV10-3 and TRBJ1-1; perhaps TRBD1 as D (6 bases). This CDR3 is 16 amino acids long. The germline gives CDR1 ENHRY, CDR2 SYGVKD. Trimming removed 5 bases at V and 1 base at J, with 17 bases between. The CDR3 bases are TGTGCCATCAGTAAATCCTTACAGGGACCGAACACTGAAGCTTTCTTT. It is translated as CAISKSLQGPNTEAFF.

The chain links TRBV7-2 to TRBJ2-7; D is undetermined. Trimming shortened V by 1 base and J by 6 bases, and 10 bases separated the two germline ends. Germline V gene data show CDR1 as SGHTA and CDR2 as FQGNSA. The CDR3 is 13 residues long. The CDR3 here is CASSLGATREQYF. CDR3 in DNA: TGTGCCAGCAGCTTAGGGGCCACTCGCGAGCAGTACTTC.

This clonotype was seen a handful of times. The CDR3 sequence is CASSVDRGSLISNQPQHF. In nucleotides, the CDR3 is TGTGCCAGCAGCGTAGACAGGGGGAGCTTAATTAGCAATCAGCCCCAGCATTTT. This chain uses TRBV6-6 with TRBJ1-5; 9 bases are shared with TRBD1. The germline CDR1 and CDR2 sequences are MNHNY and SVGAGI (reference sequence). The CDR3 contains 18 residues. The trim removed 6 bases at V and 0 bases at J, leaving 12 bases unmatched.

CDR3: CAISFSGGGRYEQYF. CDR3 sequence (DNA): TGTGCCATCAGTTTCTCAGGGGGTGGCCGCTACGAGCAGTACTTC. The V gene is TRBV10-3, the J gene TRBJ2-7, with 7 positions matching TRBD1. Per germline, CDR1 ENHRY and CDR2 SYGVKD. The CDR3 extends over 15 amino acids. V was clipped by 5 bases and J by 3 bases; unmatched bases: 10.

This clonotype was detected a few times. J is TRBJ2-5 and V is TRBV15, with 7 positions matching TRBD1. This CDR3 comprises 16 residues. The V segment lost 2 bases and the J segment 4 bases; nucleotides outside the gene matches: 10. Germline V gives CDR1 LNHNV, CDR2 YYDKDF (reference sequence). CDR3 nucleotides: TGTGCCACCAGCAGATCCCCTAACGACAGGGTAGAGACCCAGTACTTC. This encodes CATSRSPNDRVETQYF.

This clonotype was seen only a few times. The chain links TRBV28 to TRBJ1-2, with a tentative D call TRBD1 (5 bases). Trimming shortened V by 6 bases and J by 4 bases, and 15 bases separated the two germline ends. This CDR3 has 14 residues. The V gene's germline CDR1 is MDHEN and CDR2 SYDVKM. DNA for the CDR3: TGTGCCAGCAGCTACCCCGCAGGGTTCTATGGCTACACCTTC. Encoded protein: CASSYPAGFYGYTF.

This clonotype was detected ten times or more. The rearrangement uses TRBV7-2 and TRBJ1-1; TRBD1 matches 9 bases. CDR1 and CDR2 (germline): SGHTA, FQGNSA. J was trimmed by 5 bases and V by 3 bases; bases with no gene match: 1. This CDR3 region has 13 residues. The DNA for the CDR3 is TGTGCCAGCAGCTTGGACAGGGGAACTGAAGCTTTCTTT. Its translation: CASSLDRGTEAFF. Variable domain in full (rest from reference TRBV7-2 and TRBJ1-1): GAGVSQSPSNKVTEKGKDVELRCDPISGHTALYWYRQSLGQGLEFLIYFQGNSAPDKSGLPSDRFSAERTGGSVSTLTIQRTQQEDSAVYLCASSLDRGTEAFFGQGTRLTVV.

This rearrangement joins TRBV5-1 to TRBJ1-1, with D hard to call. This CDR3 is 14 amino acids long. Trimming took off 6 bases at V and 3 bases at J, with 15 bases between the two ends. CDR1 and CDR2 from the germline V gene are SGHRS and YFSETQ. The CDR3 loop is CASKWGGGDTEAFF. CDR3 DNA: TGCGCCAGCAAATGGGGAGGAGGCGACACTGAAGCTTTCTTT.

This clonotype was observed a handful of times. CDR3 residues: CASSAPPGARTTNEKLFF. The CDR3 bases are TGTGCCAGCAGCGCCCCCCCGGGGGCGAGAACAACTAATGAAAAACTGTTTTTT. The chain is built from TRBV11-2 and TRBJ1-4, with D perhaps matching TRBD1 (6 bases). Germline V gene sequence: CDR1 SGHAT, CDR2 FQNNGV. This CDR3 contains 18 residues. V lost 5 bases, J lost 0 bases, and 19 bases lay in between.

Concerning this clonotype: At one end, the junction sequence differs from germline, possibly due to a read error. The chain recombines TRBV2 with TRBJ1-1, with 7 nucleotides matching TRBD1. Germline V gives CDR1 SNHLY, CDR2 FYNNEI. CDR3 length: 10 residues. The CDR3 is CASRGQHPNF. The CDR3 bases are TGTGCCAGCAGGGGACAGCATCCAAACTTT.

This clonotype was recorded a few times. J is TRBJ1-4 and V is TRBV7-9; D call uncertain. CDR1 and CDR2 (germline): SEHNR, FQNEAQ (reference sequence). The CDR3 runs to 13 residues. Trimming removed 4 bases from V and 2 bases from J, with 5 bases in between. The CDR3 DNA reads as TGTGCCAGCAGCTCTCGGACTAATGAAAAACTGTTTTTT. This translates into CASSSRTNEKLFF.

With regard to this clonotype: One end of the junction is discordant with germline, which a read error may explain. In nucleotides, the CDR3 is TGTGCCAGCAGTTTACCCCCCGACACAGAAGCTTTCTTT. It codes for CASSLPPDTEAFF. The V call is TRBV12-3 or TRBV12-4, the J call TRBJ1-1, with D unresolved. The CDR3 consists of 13 residues.

In its sample, this clonotype was seen many times. This sequence joins TRBV7-3 and TRBJ2-3; D may be TRBD2 (5 bases). CDR1 is SGHTA, CDR2 FQGTGA, per germline. The CDR3 has 15 amino acids. V lost 1 base to trimming and J lost 1 base, with 9 bases between them. This CDR3 is CASSLNRGGTDTQYF. Here the CDR3 DNA reads TGTGCCAGCAGCTTAAACCGGGGAGGCACAGATACGCAGTATTTT.

The J gene is TRBJ1-1, the V gene TRBV10-3; 7 positions match TRBD1. V was clipped by 6 bases and J by 0 bases; unmatched bases: 7. The CDR3 extends over 15 amino acids. Germline CDR1 ENHRY, CDR2 SYGVKD. CDR3 residues: CAIRTSDRLNTEAFF. For the CDR3, the DNA is TGTGCCATCAGGACATCGGACAGGCTGAACACTGAAGCTTTCTTT.

This clonotype has only a few counts. The V call is TRBV7-9, the J call TRBJ1-3; TRBD1 matches 9 bases. With V trimmed by 10 bases and J by 1 base, 2 bases remained unmatched. The V gene's germline CDR1 is SEHNR and CDR2 FQNEAQ (reference sequence). CDR3 length: 13 amino acids. This chain's CDR3 is CATGQGSGNTIYF. For the CDR3, the DNA is TGTGCCACCGGACAGGGGTCTGGAAACACCATATATTTT.

This clonotype was seen only a few times. At one of its ends the junction is not consistent with the germline gene, which may arise from a read error. V usage is TRBV12-3 or TRBV12-4 and J usage is TRBJ1-6, with a weak D call TRBD1 (5 bases). The CDR3 totals 14 residues. DNA of the CDR3: TGTGCCAGCAGTCTAGCCGGGACTTCTTCACCCCTCCACTTT. Its translation is CASSLAGTSSPLHF.

CDR3 coding DNA: TGTGCCAGCAGTGAGGCAGGGGGCTATGGCTACACCTTC. Translating it yields CASSEAGGYGYTF. The V call is TRBV25-1, the J call TRBJ1-2, with 7 bases matching TRBD1. The germline CDR1 and CDR2 sequences are MGHDK and SYGVNS. J lost 4 bases, V lost 3 bases, and 2 bases had no gene match. The CDR3 has 13 amino acids.

This clonotype occurred a few times. This rearrangement joins TRBV10-3 to TRBJ1-2; TRBD1 agrees at 10 bases. Looked up from germline, CDR1 is ENHRY and CDR2 is SYGVKD. The CDR3 covers 14 residues. V lost 5 bases and J lost 2; bases outside the gene matches: 2. Written as DNA, the CDR3 is TGTGCCATCAGTATGGGACAGGGGAACTATGGCTACACCTTC. Its translation: CAISMGQGNYGYTF.

This clonotype was seen a few times. This sequence joins TRBV5-1 and TRBJ1-3; 7 bases agree with TRBD1. Losses at the gene ends were 5 bases for V and 7 bases for J; bases not matched to a gene: 6. The CDR3 is 13 amino acids. The germline V gene has CDR1 SGHRS and CDR2 YFSETQ. This CDR3 is CASRSTGRNTIYF. DNA of the CDR3: TGCGCCAGCAGATCGACAGGGAGGAACACCATATATTTT.